The 23 T cell receptor beta chains below come from one sample, sequenced in a study of blood T cell repertoires in COVID-19. Some clones are missing from TCRdb's copy, which holds only in-frame ones; the method was immunoSEQ multiplex PCR. The sample lists approximately 35,000 clones, 65% to 90% occurring once. Sequences were obtained from peripheral blood. The receptors come from a human donor in a cohort sampled during active COVID-19.

This clone appeared a single time. This chain connects TRBV10-3 to TRBJ2-1; TRBD1 might be the D (5 bases). Trimming took off 7 bases at V and 7 bases at J, with 14 bases between the two ends. The CDR3 length is 13 residues. Germline V gene sequence: CDR1 ENHRY, CDR2 SYGVKD. DNA of the CDR3: TGTGCCATCACCGCCTCCCAGGGAAATGAGCAGTTCTTC. Translated, it gives CAITASQGNEQFF.

V is TRBV5-1 and J is TRBJ1-1; no clear D gene. Germline V gene lookup returns CDR1 SGHRS and CDR2 YFSETQ. Trimming cost V 0 bases and J 4 bases, with 16 bases left between them. The CDR3 contains 16 residues. In nucleotides, the CDR3 is TGCGCCAGCAGCTTGGCCGCGACATCCTTAGGCACTGAAGCTTTCTTT. Protein sequence: CASSLAATSLGTEAFF. Using reference TRBV5-1 and TRBJ1-1 for the parts outside the CDR3, the full variable domain is KAGVTQTPRYLIKTRGQQVTLSCSPISGHRSVSWYQQTPGQGLQFLFEYFSETQRNKGNFPGRFSGRQFSNSRSEMNVSTLELGDSALYLCASSLAATSLGTEAFFGQGTRLTVV.

A remark on this clone: This specimen includes other DNA sequences encoding the same CDR3. The V and J genes are TRBV2 and TRBJ2-5, with D uncertain. The germline V gene has CDR1 SNHLY and CDR2 FYNNEI. CDR3 size: 11 residues. V lost 5 bases and J 3 bases, leaving 4 bases between the germline ends. The CDR3 here is CASSPEETQYF. The CDR3 DNA follows: TGTGCCAGCAGTCCCGAAGAGACCCAGTACTTC.

This chain joins TRBV7-6 and TRBJ1-1, with TRBD1 matching over 7 bases. Germline values: CDR1 SGHVS, CDR2 FNYEAQ. This CDR3 has 16 residues. Trimming removed 4 bases from V and 4 bases from J; junction bases left unmatched: 12. CDR3 sequence (DNA): TGTGCCAGCAGCTGGAACGCAGGGGGAGGTCGCACTGAAGCTTTCTTT. It specifies CASSWNAGGGRTEAFF.

This sequence joins TRBV10-3 and TRBJ2-7, with a tentative D call TRBD1 (7 bases). Germline lookup yields CDR1 ENHRY and CDR2 SYGVKD. The CDR3 consists of 14 residues. Deletions cut 10 bases from V and 0 bases from J, with 16 bases between. CDR3 loop: CATRGDSSSYEQYF. The CDR3 region has the DNA TGTGCCACCAGGGGGGACAGCAGCTCCTACGAGCAGTACTTC.

V and J are TRBV18 and TRBJ2-3; 8 positions match TRBD1. Looked up from germline, CDR1 is KGHSH and CDR2 is LQKENI. Trimming at V came to 3 bases and at J to 8 bases, leaving 7 bases not matched to a gene. The CDR3 length is 14 residues. The CDR3 sequence: CASSPSGQGTTQYF. DNA for the CDR3: TGTGCCAGCTCACCTTCCGGACAGGGAACTACGCAGTATTTT.

V gene TRBV28 combines with J gene TRBJ1-2; D is perhaps TRBD1 (6 bases). The ends were cut back, 5 bases at V and 2 bases at J, with 12 bases in the middle. CDR1 is MDHEN, CDR2 SYDVKM, per germline. The CDR3 contains 14 residues. In DNA form, the CDR3 reads TGTGCCAGCAGTGGATACAGGGCCAACTATGGCTACACCTTC. Amino acids: CASSGYRANYGYTF.

The rearrangement uses TRBV4-3 and TRBJ1-3; D is possibly TRBD1 (6 bases). The CDR3 has 16 residues. Germline V lookup: CDR1 LGHNA, CDR2 YSLEER. The V end lost 3 bases, the J end lost 1 base, and 13 bases lay between the germline ends. The CDR3 region is CASSQTAGTSGNTIYF. In DNA, the CDR3 is TGCGCCAGCAGCCAGACTGCCGGGACATCTGGAAACACCATATATTTT.

This clone appeared a single time. This chain links TRBV7-2 with TRBJ2-7, with D possibly being TRBD1 (7 bases). Germline CDR1 SGHTA, CDR2 FQGNSA. V lost 5 bases to trimming and J lost 2 bases, with 13 bases between them. The CDR3 is made up of 14 amino acids. The CDR3 DNA sequence: TGTGCCAGCAGCGTCAGGGGGGCCACCTACGAGCAGTACTTC. Amino acids: CASSVRGATYEQYF.

The chain uses TRBV18 and TRBJ2-5; 11 bases are shared with TRBD2. Germline CDR1 and CDR2: KGHSH and LQKENI. The CDR3 has 16 residues. The trim removed 3 bases at V and 5 bases at J, leaving 8 bases unmatched. The DNA for the CDR3 is TGTGCCAGCTCACCCTCTAGCGGGGGGCGAAGGGAGACCCAGTACTTC. Translated, it gives CASSPSSGGRRETQYF.

The CDR3 DNA reads as TGTGCCAGCAGCTTGGACAGCCCGAACTATGGCTACACCTTC. Its protein product is CASSLDSPNYGYTF. The J gene is TRBJ1-2, the V gene TRBV5-5; no reliable D call. From germline, CDR1 is SGHKS and CDR2 YYEKEE (reference sequence). Trimming stripped 0 bases from V and 2 bases from J, with 8 bases between. This CDR3 contains 14 residues.

This clone was counted between two and nine times. The chain couples TRBV10-3 to TRBJ1-2, with 10 bases fitting TRBD1. Germline-derived CDR1 and CDR2 are ENHRY and SYGVKD. Trimming cost V 4 bases and J 6 bases; bases outside gene matches: 11. The CDR3 sequence is 16 residues long. For the CDR3, the DNA is TGTGCCATCAGTGTATCGACAGGGGGCGGGGAGAATGGCTACACCTTC. Its translation: CAISVSTGGGENGYTF.

This clone was found a few times. The chain uses TRBV11-2 and TRBJ2-7, with 12 positions matching TRBD1. The V and J ends lost 1 base and 5 bases, in that order; junction bases with no gene match: 12. Per germline, CDR1 SGHAT and CDR2 FQNNGV. CDR3 length: 18 residues. The CDR3, as DNA: TGTGCCAGCAGCTTAGCTCTGAGGCCCGGGACAGGGGGCAACGAGCAGTACTTC. Translating it yields CASSLALRPGTGGNEQYF.

The chain employs TRBV4-3 and TRBJ2-7; D perhaps matches TRBD2 (5 bases). Trimming took off 3 bases at V and 6 bases at J, with 12 bases between the two ends. Germline CDR1 LGHNA, CDR2 YSLEER. This CDR3 is built from 13 residues. The CDR3 nucleotides read TGCGCCAGCAGCCAGGACTCCAGCCGCGAGCAGTACTTC. Encoded protein: CASSQDSSREQYF.

The chain joins TRBV12-3 or TRBV12-4 to TRBJ1-5; no firm D call. This CDR3 region has 13 residues. Trimming took 2 bases from V and 5 from J, leaving 7 bases between them. This CDR3 reads CASSLRSDQPQHF. In DNA form, the CDR3 reads TGTGCCAGCAGTTTAAGGAGCGATCAGCCCCAGCATTTT.

The chain joins TRBV7-2 to TRBJ2-7; TRBD2 matches 11 bases. CDR3 length: 15 amino acids. Germline V gene sequence: CDR1 SGHTA, CDR2 FQGNSA. V shed 8 bases, J shed 0 bases, and the junction held 6 bases outside the gene matches. Written as DNA, the CDR3 is TGTGCCAGCGGTCTAGCGGGGGGAAGCTCCTACGAGCAGTACTTC. It encodes CASGLAGGSSYEQYF.

The gene calls are TRBV18 and TRBJ1-1, with 9 bases aligning to TRBD1. The trim removed 3 bases at V and 5 bases at J, leaving 4 bases unmatched. CDR3 size: 14 residues. CDR1 and CDR2 from the germline V gene are KGHSH and LQKENI. CDR3 DNA: TGTGCCAGCTCACCGACAGGGGGGAGGACTGAAGCTTTCTTT. Residues: CASSPTGGRTEAFF.

The gene calls are TRBV5-6 and TRBJ2-7; D perhaps matches TRBD1 (6 bases). The germline V and J ends were trimmed by 9 bases and 2 bases, with 15 bases remaining between them. Germline V gene lookup returns CDR1 SGHDT and CDR2 YYEEEE. CDR3 length equals 13 residues. The CDR3 bases are TGTGCCATGCCCGGGACAAGAGCCTACGAGCAGTACTTC. Its protein product is CAMPGTRAYEQYF.

The chain is built from TRBV7-2 and TRBJ2-3; D is possibly TRBD2 (6 bases). V lost 1 base and J 3 bases, leaving 20 bases between the germline ends. The CDR3 runs to 18 residues. Germline CDR1 SGHTA, CDR2 FQGNSA. The CDR3 region has the DNA TGTGCCAGCAGCTTAGTCCTGGGAGGCGGGCAGAGGACAGATACGCAGTATTTT. As protein: CASSLVLGGGQRTDTQYF.

This clone was seen once. V and J are TRBV28 and TRBJ2-5; TRBD1 might be the D (6 bases). The CDR3 extends over 15 amino acids. The V gene lost 6 bases and the J gene lost 0 bases, with 14 bases spanning the gap. Germline V CDR1 and CDR2: MDHEN, SYDVKM. The CDR3, as DNA: TGTGCCAGCAGACCCGGGACATCCAACCAAGAGACCCAGTACTTC. Encoded protein: CASRPGTSNQETQYF.

The rearrangement links TRBV5-1 to TRBJ2-7; D call uncertain. V lost 3 bases and J 0 bases, leaving 10 bases between the germline ends. The germline V gene encodes CDR1 SGHRS and CDR2 YFSETQ. This CDR3 comprises 14 residues. The CDR3 region has the DNA TGCGCCAGCAGCTCCTCAGGAAACTCCTACGAGCAGTACTTC. It specifies CASSSSGNSYEQYF.

The rearrangement links TRBV19 to TRBJ1-2; 8 bases are shared with TRBD1. Germline trimming cut 5 bases from V and 8 bases from J; bases unmatched to any gene: 7. Germline-derived CDR1 and CDR2 are LNHDA and SQIVND (reference sequence). The CDR3 runs to 13 residues. DNA of the CDR3: TGTGCCAGTAGTCCCCCCTGGGACAGGGGCTACACCTTC. Translation: CASSPPWDRGYTF.

The V call is TRBV12-5, the J call TRBJ1-1; TRBD1 aligns across 7 bases. CDR3 length: 17 amino acids. Germline CDR1 reads LGHNT; CDR2 reads FRNRAP. After removal of 9 bases from V and 0 bases from J, the junction contained 16 bases not matched to a gene. The CDR3 is CASWDSLSKNMNTEAFF. The CDR3, as DNA: TGTGCTAGCTGGGACAGCCTCTCAAAAAACATGAACACTGAAGCTTTCTTT.